This is a list of T cell receptor beta chains from one sample in a study of shared clonotypes between healthy human individuals. TCRdb keeps only in-frame clones here, not all; method: immunoSEQ multiplex PCR. The data show about 2.1 million clones, with 93% seen just once and approximately 1.6% held by the top ten. The specimen sequenced was naive CD8+ T cells from PBMCs. Every receptor here comes from a man between 18 and 35 years old in good health. Some clones in this sample may be carry-over from other donors' samples. Each CDR3 is given with its conserved first and last residue. The D gene is left open where the match is weak. Clone size is given for some rows only: seen once, a few or many times, or a class if the clone is expanded.

TRBJ2-7 TRBD1 . TRBV5-1 CASSHAGQGDYEQYF TGCGCCAGCAGCCACGCCGGACAGGGCGACTACGAGCAGTACTTC
TRBJ1-4 . . TRBV9 CASSVSGANEKLFF TGTGCCAGCAGCGTATCGGGGGCTAATGAAAAACTGTTTTTT
TRBJ1-1 . few TRBV6-8 CASSYFEGGPEAFF TGTGCCAGCAGTTACTTTGAAGGAGGACCTGAAGCTTTCTTT
TRBJ2-7 . . TRBV7-2 CASTPGRSLADEQYF TGTGCCAGCACCCCAGGGCGGAGTTTGGCGGACGAGCAGTACTTC
TRBJ1-2 TRBD1 . TRBV4-3 CASSQDEPEDREAPMYGYTF TGCGCCAGCAGCCAAGACGAACCTGAGGACAGGGAAGCACCAATGTATGGCTACACCTTC
TRBJ1-1 . . TRBV29-1 CSVVVIRGGTEAFF TGCAGCGTTGTGGTCATCCGGGGAGGCACTGAAGCTTTCTTT
TRBJ1-2 . once TRBV7-9 CASSTQDGGYTF TGTGCCAGCAGCACCCAGGACGGCGGCTACACCTTC
TRBJ2-1 . . TRBV7-3 CASSQTTWNEQFF TGTGCCAGCAGCCAAACTACGTGGAATGAGCAGTTCTTC
TRBJ2-5 TRBD1 . TRBV28 CASSYPTGYQETQYF TGTGCCAGCAGTTACCCGACAGGGTACCAAGAGACCCAGTACTTC
TRBJ2-5 TRBD2 . TRBV9 CASSSPGGNQAGGPWETQYF TGTGCCAGCAGCTCCCCTGGGGGCAATCAGGCGGGAGGGCCTTGGGAGACCCAGTACTTC
TRBJ2-7 TRBD2 . TRBV27 CASSPLAGGPREQYF TGTGCCAGCAGTCCACTAGCGGGAGGGCCCCGCGAGCAGTACTTC
TRBJ2-1 TRBD2 . TRBV9 CASSVPSGEGEDYNEQFF TGTGCCAGCAGCGTACCGTCGGGGGAGGGAGAAGATTACAATGAGCAGTTCTTC
TRBJ2-2 . . TRBV25-1 CASGEIGELFF TGTGCCAGTGGGGAGATCGGGGAGCTGTTTTTT
TRBJ2-7 . . TRBV14 CASSPIAVPPTVQYF TGTGCCAGCAGCCCAATAGCGGTACCCCCTACGGTGCAGTACTTC
TRBJ1-1 . . TRBV30 CASHDFATEAFF TGTGCCTCCCATGACTTCGCTACTGAAGCTTTCTTT
TRBJ1-5 . few TRBV28 CASSGPGSNQPQHF TGTGCCAGCAGTGGACCCGGGAGCAATCAGCCCCAGCATTTT
TRBJ2-7 TRBD1 once TRBV18 CASSPTGGLGGEQYF TGTGCCAGCTCGCCGACAGGGGGCTTAGGGGGCGAGCAGTACTTC
TRBJ2-7 . . TRBV5-6 CASSHTPSAMRYEQYF TGTGCCAGCAGCCATACCCCCTCAGCGATGCGTTACGAGCAGTACTTC
TRBJ1-2 . once TRBV19 CASSFRGWDDYGYTF TGTGCCAGTAGCTTCAGGGGTTGGGACGACTATGGCTACACCTTC
TRBJ2-5 . . TRBV6-5 CASSSGEQYF TGTGCCAGCAGTTCGGGGGAGCAGTACTTC
TRBJ2-7 . . TRBV21-1 CASSKCTGRGYEQYF TGTGCCAGCAGCAAATGTACGGGGCGAGGTTACGAGCAGTACTTC
TRBJ2-1 TRBD2 few TRBV28 CASSPERLATYNEQFF TGTGCCAGCAGCCCTGAGAGACTAGCGACCTACAATGAGCAGTTCTTC
TRBJ2-7 . . TRBV13 CASSEQQDSSYEQYF TGTGCCAGCAGCGAACAGCAAGACAGCTCCTACGAGCAGTACTTC
TRBJ1-2 . once TRBV7-8 CASTRNYGYTF TGTGCCAGTACCCGAAACTATGGCTACACCTTC
TRBJ2-7 . . TRBV10-2 CASSDSAYEQYF TGCGCCAGCAGTGACTCCGCCTACGAGCAGTACTTC
TRBJ2-3 . once TRBV21-1 CASDRAVPDTQYF TGTGCCAGCGACCGAGCTGTTCCAGATACGCAGTATTTT
TRBJ2-2 . . TRBV4-3 CASSQVDGNTGELFF TGCGCCAGCAGCCAAGTGGATGGGAACACCGGGGAGCTGTTTTTT
TRBJ1-1 . . TRBV27 CASSLEAMNTEAFF TGTGCCAGCAGTTTAGAGGCAATGAACACTGAAGCTTTCTTT
TRBJ2-7 TRBD2 . TRBV28 CASSWGGYEQYF TGTGCCAGCAGTTGGGGGGGCTACGAGCAGTACTTC
TRBJ1-2 . once TRBV7-9 CASSLAVGGYTF TGTGCCAGCAGCTTAGCCGTTGGAGGCTACACCTTC
TRBJ2-1 . . TRBV7-9 CASSVREINEQFF TGTGCCAGCAGCGTCAGGGAGATCAATGAGCAGTTCTTC
TRBJ2-5 . . TRBV9 CASSVGGSQETQYF TGTGCCAGCAGCGTAGGGGGGTCCCAAGAGACCCAGTACTTC
TRBJ2-1 TRBD1 . TRBV7-9 CASSYVPGQGPYHNEQFF TGTGCCAGCAGCTACGTCCCGGGACAGGGACCCTATCACAATGAGCAGTTCTTC
TRBJ1-5 . . TRBV6-6 CASGIRGNQPQHF TGTGCCAGCGGGATCAGGGGCAATCAGCCCCAGCATTTT
TRBJ2-3 . . TRBV7-3 CGGPGVFWQYF TGTGGTGGACCAGGGGTGTTCTGGCAGTATTTT
TRBJ2-7 TRBD1 . TRBV7-9 CASSRVGTGYEQYF TGTGCCAGCAGCCGCGTTGGGACAGGCTACGAGCAGTACTTC
TRBJ2-5 . . TRBV7-8 CASSLIGLGETQYF TGTGCCAGCAGCTTAATCGGACTTGGGGAGACCCAGTACTTC
TRBJ2-1 TRBD2 . TRBV15 CATSIGGGRGNEQFF TGTGCCACCAGCATTGGTGGCGGGAGGGGGAATGAGCAGTTCTTC
TRBJ1-2 . . TRBV19 CASSPSLGSYGYTF TGTGCCAGTAGTCCTTCCTTGGGTAGCTATGGCTACACCTTC
TRBJ2-3 . . TRBV13 CASSVLSRGLQNTQYF TGTGCCAGCAGTGTACTCTCGCGGGGCCTGCAGAATACGCAGTATTTT
TRBJ2-1 TRBD2 . TRBV28 CASSAGTSGRPHEQFF TGTGCCAGCAGTGCCGGGACTAGCGGGAGACCCCATGAGCAGTTCTTC
TRBJ2-1 . . TRBV7-9 CASSLGLDEGFF TGTGCCAGCAGCTTAGGACTAGACGAGGGGTTCTTC
TRBJ1-1 TRBD1 few TRBV6-5 CASSLTGGHTEAFF TGTGCCAGCAGTTTGACAGGGGGACACACTGAAGCTTTCTTT
TRBJ1-1 TRBD1 . TRBV27 CASSIYRGITEAFF TGTGCCAGCAGTATCTACAGGGGTATCACTGAAGCTTTCTTT
TRBJ1-1 . . TRBV28 CASSSRGPFTEAFF TGTGCCAGCAGTTCGCGGGGGCCCTTCACTGAAGCTTTCTTT
TRBJ2-3 . once TRBV9 CASSVASGGTDTQYF TGTGCCAGCAGCGTAGCTTCAGGGGGCACAGATACGCAGTATTTT
TRBJ2-3 TRBD1 . TRBV11-2 CASSIRTGGASTDTQYF TGTGCCAGCAGCATCCGGACAGGGGGCGCAAGCACAGATACGCAGTATTTT
TRBJ2-7 . . TRBV10-3 CAITSAPGSDYEQYF TGTGCCATCACCTCAGCCCCAGGGAGTGATTACGAGCAGTACTTC
TRBJ1-1 . . TRBV11-2 CASSPMTHLRTEAFF TGTGCCAGCAGCCCCATGACACACCTGAGGACTGAAGCTTTCTTT
TRBJ2-1 TRBD2 . TRBV9 CASSDPSGGSGWYNEQFF TGTGCCAGCAGCGACCCCTCGGGCGGGAGTGGGTGGTACAATGAGCAGTTCTTC
TRBJ2-7 . . TRBV27 CASSWGAPPYEQYF TGTGCCAGCTCTTGGGGCGCTCCCCCCTACGAGCAGTACTTC
TRBJ2-1 . . TRBV7-9 CASIGTLGNEQFF TGTGCCAGTATCGGGACTTTAGGCAATGAGCAGTTCTTC
TRBJ2-1 . . TRBV4-2 CASSQEGHNEQFF TGTGCCAGCAGCCAAGAGGGGCACAATGAGCAGTTCTTC